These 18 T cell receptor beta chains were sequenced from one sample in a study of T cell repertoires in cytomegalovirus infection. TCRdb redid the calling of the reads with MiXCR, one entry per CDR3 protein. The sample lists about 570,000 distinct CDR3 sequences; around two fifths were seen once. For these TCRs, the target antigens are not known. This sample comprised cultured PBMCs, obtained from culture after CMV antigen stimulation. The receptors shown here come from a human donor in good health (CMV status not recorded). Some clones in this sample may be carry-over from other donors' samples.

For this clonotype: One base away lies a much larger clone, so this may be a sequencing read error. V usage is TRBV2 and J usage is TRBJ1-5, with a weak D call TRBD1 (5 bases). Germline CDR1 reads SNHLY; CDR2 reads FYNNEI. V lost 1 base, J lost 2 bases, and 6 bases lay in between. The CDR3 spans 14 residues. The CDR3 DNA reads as TGTGCCAGCAGTGAAGAACAGGGCAATCAGCCCCAGCATTTT. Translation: CASSEEQGNQPQHF.

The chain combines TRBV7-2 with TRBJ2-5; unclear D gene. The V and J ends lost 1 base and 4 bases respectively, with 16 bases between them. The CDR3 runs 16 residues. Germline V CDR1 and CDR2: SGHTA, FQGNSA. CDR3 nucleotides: TGTGCCAGCAGCTTAGTGCAACGCGCCGCAAGAGAGACCCAGTACTTC. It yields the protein CASSLVQRAARETQYF.

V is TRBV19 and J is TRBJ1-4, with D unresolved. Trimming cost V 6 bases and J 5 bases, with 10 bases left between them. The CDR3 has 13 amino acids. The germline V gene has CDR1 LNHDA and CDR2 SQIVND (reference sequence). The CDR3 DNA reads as TGTGCCAGTAGACTGCAGACGAATGAAAAACTGTTTTTT. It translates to CASRLQTNEKLFF.

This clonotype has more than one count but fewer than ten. The CDR3 spells CASSRTLQGSYGYTF. CDR3 bases: TGTGCCAGTAGTAGAACCCTCCAGGGAAGCTATGGCTACACCTTC. The chain couples TRBV19 to TRBJ1-2; tentative D call: TRBD1 (5 bases). The length of the CDR3 is 15 residues. The germline gives CDR1 LNHDA, CDR2 SQIVND (reference sequence). The germline V and J ends were trimmed by 4 bases and 4 bases, with 16 bases remaining between them.

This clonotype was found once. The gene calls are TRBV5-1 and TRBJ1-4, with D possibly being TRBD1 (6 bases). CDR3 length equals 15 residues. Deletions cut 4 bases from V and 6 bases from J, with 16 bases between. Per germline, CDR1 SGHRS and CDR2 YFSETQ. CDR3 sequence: CASSLGTNRDEKLFF. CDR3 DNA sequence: TGCGCCAGCAGCCTCGGGACAAACCGAGATGAAAAACTGTTTTTT.

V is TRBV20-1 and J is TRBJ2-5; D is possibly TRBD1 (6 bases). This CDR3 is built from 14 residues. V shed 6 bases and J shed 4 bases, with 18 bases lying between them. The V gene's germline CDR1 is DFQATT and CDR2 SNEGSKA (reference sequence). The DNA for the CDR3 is TGCAGTGCCCCCAGGGGCTCGAGGGTAGAGACCCAGTACTTC. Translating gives CSAPRGSRVETQYF.

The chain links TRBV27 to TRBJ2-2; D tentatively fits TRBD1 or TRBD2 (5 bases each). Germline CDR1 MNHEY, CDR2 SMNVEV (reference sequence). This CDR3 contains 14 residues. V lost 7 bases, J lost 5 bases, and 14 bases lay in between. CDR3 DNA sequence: TGTGCCAGCACCTCATGGGGGTCGACCGGGGAGCTGTTTTTT. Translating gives CASTSWGSTGELFF.

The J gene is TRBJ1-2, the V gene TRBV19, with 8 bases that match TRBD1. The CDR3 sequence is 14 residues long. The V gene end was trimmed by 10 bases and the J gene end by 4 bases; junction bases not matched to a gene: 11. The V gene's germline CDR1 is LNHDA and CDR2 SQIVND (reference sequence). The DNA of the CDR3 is TGTGCCACGCGCCCACAGGGGGAGATCTATGGCTACACCTTC. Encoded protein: CATRPQGEIYGYTF.

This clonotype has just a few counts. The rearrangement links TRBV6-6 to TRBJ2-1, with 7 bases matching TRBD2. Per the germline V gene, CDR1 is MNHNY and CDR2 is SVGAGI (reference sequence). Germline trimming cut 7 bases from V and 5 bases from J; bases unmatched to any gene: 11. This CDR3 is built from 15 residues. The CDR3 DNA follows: TGTGCCAGCAACAACGGGGGGAGGTCTGACAATGAGCAGTTCTTC. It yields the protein CASNNGGRSDNEQFF.

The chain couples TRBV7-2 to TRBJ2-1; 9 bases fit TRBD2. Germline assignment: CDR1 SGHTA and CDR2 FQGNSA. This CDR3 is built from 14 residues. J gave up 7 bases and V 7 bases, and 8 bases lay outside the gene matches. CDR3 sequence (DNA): TGTGCCAGCACCTTCGGCGGGAGGGGGAATGAGCAGTTCTTC. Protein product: CASTFGGRGNEQFF.

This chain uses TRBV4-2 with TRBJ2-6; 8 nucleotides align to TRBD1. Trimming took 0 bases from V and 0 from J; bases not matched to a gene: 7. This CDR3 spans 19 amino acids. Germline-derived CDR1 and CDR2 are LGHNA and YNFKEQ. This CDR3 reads CASSQDRTGTYSGANVLTF. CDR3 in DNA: TGTGCCAGCAGCCAAGATCGGACAGGGACCTACTCTGGGGCCAACGTCCTGACTTTC.

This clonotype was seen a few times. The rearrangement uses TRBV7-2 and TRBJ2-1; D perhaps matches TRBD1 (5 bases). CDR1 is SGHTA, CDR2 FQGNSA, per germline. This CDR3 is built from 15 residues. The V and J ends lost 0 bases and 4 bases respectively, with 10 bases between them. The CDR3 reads CASSLASPGYNEQFF. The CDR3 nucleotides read TGTGCCAGCAGCTTAGCGTCTCCAGGGTACAATGAGCAGTTCTTC.

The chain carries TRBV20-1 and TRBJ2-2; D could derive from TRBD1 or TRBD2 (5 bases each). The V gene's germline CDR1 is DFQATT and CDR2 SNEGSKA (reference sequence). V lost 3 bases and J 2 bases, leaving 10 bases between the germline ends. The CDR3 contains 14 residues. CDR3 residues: CSARRGPNTGELFF. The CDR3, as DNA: TGCAGTGCTAGGAGGGGCCCCAACACCGGGGAGCTGTTTTTT.

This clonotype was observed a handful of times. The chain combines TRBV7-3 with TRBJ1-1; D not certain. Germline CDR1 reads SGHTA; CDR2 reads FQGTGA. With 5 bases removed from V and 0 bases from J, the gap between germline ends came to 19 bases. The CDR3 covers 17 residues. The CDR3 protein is CASSPSRVMEVNTEAFF. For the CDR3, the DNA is TGTGCCAGCAGCCCCTCAAGGGTGATGGAAGTGAACACTGAAGCTTTCTTT.

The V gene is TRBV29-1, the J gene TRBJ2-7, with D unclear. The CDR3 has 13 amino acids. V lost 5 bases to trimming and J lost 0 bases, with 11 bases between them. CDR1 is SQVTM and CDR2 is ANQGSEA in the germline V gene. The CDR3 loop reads CSVLIEGSYEQYF. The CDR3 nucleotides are TGCAGCGTTCTTATAGAAGGCTCCTACGAGCAGTACTTC.

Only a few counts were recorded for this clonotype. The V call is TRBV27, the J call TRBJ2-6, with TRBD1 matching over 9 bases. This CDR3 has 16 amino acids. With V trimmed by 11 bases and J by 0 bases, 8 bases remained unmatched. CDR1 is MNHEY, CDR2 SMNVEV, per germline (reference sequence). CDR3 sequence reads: CAPRTGVGSGANVLTF. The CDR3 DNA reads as TGTGCCCCTAGGACAGGGGTGGGCTCTGGGGCCAACGTCCTGACTTTC.

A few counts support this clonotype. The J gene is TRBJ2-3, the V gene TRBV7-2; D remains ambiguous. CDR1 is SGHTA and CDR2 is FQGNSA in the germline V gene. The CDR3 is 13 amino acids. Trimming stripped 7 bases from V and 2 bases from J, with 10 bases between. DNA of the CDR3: TGTGCCAGCATCGAATACCTCACAGATACGCAGTATTTT. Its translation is CASIEYLTDTQYF. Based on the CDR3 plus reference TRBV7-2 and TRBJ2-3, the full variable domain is GAGVSQSPSNKVTEKGKDVELRCDPISGHTALYWYRQSLGQGLEFLIYFQGNSAPDKSGLPSDRFSAERTGGSVSTLTIQRTQQEDSAVYLCASIEYLTDTQYFGPGTRLTVL.

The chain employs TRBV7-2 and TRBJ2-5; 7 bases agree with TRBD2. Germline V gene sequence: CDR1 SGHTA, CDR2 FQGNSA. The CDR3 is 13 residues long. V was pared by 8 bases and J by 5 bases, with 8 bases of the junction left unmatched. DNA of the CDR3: TGTGCCAGCCACTGGCTGGGGGGGGAGACCCAGTACTTC. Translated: CASHWLGGETQYF.